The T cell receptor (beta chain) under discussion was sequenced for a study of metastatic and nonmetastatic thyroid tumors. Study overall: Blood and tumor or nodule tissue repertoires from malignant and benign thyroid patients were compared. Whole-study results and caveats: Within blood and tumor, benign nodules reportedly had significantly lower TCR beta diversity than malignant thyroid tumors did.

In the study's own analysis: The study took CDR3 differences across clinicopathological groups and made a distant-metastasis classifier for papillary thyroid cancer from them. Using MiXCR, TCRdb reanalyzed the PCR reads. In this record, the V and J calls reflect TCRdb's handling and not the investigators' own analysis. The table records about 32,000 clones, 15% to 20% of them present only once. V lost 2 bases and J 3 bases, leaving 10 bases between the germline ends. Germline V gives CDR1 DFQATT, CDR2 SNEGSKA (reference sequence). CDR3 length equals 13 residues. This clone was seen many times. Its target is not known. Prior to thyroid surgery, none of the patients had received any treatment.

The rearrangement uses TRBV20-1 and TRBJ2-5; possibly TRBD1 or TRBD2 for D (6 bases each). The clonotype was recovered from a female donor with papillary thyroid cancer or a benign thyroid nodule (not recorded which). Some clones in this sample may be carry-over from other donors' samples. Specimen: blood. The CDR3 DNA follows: TGCAGTGCTAGAAGGGGGGCGGAAGAGACCCAGTACTTC. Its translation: CSARRGAEETQYF.